This TCR beta chain originates from a study of blood T cell repertoires in COVID-19. Study information: Acute and convalescent COVID-19 samples came from the United States, Italy and Spain. PBMCs, B-cell-depleted T cells, or T cells provided the cDNA or gDNA that made up the material.

All recovered Cohort 3 donors got two negative PCRs, got clearance, or saw symptom resolution. Germline CDR1 and CDR2: ENHRY and SYGVKD. The CDR3 length is 12 residues. The V gene lost 3 bases and the J gene lost 1 base, with 3 bases spanning the gap. The method was immunoSEQ multiplex PCR; TCRdb's version includes in-frame clones alone and lacks a portion of them. The repertoire holds around 300,000 clones, with around nine tenths as singletons. Input material: PBMCs or T cells enriched from blood (not recorded which). The receptor's source is a woman aged 40 to 55 who had recovered from COVID-19. The chain employs TRBV10-3 and TRBJ1-1; D is undetermined. CDR3 loop: CAISEQNTEAFF. CDR3 in DNA: TGTGCCATCAGTGAACAGAACACTGAAGCTTTCTTT.